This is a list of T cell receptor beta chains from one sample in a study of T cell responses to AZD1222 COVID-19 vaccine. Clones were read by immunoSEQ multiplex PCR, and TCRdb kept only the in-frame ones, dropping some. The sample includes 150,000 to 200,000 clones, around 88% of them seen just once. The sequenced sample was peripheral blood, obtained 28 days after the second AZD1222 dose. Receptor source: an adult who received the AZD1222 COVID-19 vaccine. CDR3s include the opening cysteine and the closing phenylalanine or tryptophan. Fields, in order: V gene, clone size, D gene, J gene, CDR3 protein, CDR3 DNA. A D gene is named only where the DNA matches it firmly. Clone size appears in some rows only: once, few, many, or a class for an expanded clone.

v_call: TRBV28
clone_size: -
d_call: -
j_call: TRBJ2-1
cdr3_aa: CASSSTGTYNEQFF
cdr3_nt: TGTGCCAGCAGTTCTACCGGGACATACAATGAGCAGTTCTTC

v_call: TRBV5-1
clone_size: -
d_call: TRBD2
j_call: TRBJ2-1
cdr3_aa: CASSLVSGGNNEQFF
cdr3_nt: TGCGCCAGCAGCTTGGTTAGCGGGGGGAACAATGAGCAGTTCTTC

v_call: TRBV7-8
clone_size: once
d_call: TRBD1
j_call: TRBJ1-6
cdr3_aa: CASSLAGQGGSSPLHF
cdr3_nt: TGTGCCAGCAGCTTAGCGGGGCAGGGGGGTAGTTCACCCCTCCACTTT

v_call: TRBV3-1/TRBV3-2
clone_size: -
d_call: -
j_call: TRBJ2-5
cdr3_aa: CASSQFLSQETQYF
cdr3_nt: TGTGCCAGCAGCCAATTCCTTTCCCAAGAGACCCAGTACTTC

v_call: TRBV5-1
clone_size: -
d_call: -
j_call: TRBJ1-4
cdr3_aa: CASSSLTGHGEKLFF
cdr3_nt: TGCGCCAGCAGCTCCCTAACCGGACATGGCGAAAAACTGTTTTTT

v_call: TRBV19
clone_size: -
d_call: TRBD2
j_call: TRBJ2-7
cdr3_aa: CASSGLAGGSEQYF
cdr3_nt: TGTGCCAGTAGCGGACTAGCGGGGGGGAGCGAGCAGTACTTC

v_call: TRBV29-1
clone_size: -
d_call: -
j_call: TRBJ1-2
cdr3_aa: CSVGTGGNYGYTF
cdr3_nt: TGCAGCGTTGGGACGGGGGGGAACTATGGCTACACCTTC

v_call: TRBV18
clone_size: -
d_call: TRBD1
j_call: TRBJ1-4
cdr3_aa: CASSPPGQGLEKLFF
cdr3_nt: TGTGCCAGCTCACCGCCGGGACAGGGCCTTGAAAAACTGTTTTTT

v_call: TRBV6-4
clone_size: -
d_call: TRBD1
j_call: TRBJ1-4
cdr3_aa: CASNGRDRGLQTNEKLFF
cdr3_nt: TGTGCCAGCAACGGAAGGGACAGGGGACTTCAAACTAATGAAAAACTGTTTTTT

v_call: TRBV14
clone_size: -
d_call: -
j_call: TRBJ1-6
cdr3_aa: CASSQDMGVNSPLHF
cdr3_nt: TGTGCCAGCAGCCAAGATATGGGGGTTAATTCACCCCTCCACTTT

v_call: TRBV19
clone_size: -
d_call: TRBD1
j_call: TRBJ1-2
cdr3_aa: CASSPGQSWGNYGYTF
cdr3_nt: TGTGCCAGTAGTCCGGGACAGTCCTGGGGGAACTATGGCTACACCTTC

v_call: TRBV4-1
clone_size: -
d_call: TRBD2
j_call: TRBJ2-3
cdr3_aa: CASSQALLAGGGPLF
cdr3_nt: TGCGCCAGCAGCCAAGCGTTACTAGCGGGTGGCGGCCCCCTCTTT

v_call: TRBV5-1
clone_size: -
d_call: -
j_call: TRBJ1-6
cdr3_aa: CASSLALGDSYNSPLHF
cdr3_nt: TGCGCCAGCAGCTTGGCCCTTGGGGACTCCTATAATTCACCCCTCCACTTT

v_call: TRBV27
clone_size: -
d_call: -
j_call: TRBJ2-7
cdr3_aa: CASRLRRDTYEQYF
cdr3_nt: TGTGCCAGCAGGCTCAGGAGGGATACCTACGAGCAGTACTTC

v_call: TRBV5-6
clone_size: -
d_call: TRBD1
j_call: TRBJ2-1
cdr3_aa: CASTSTGDGYNEQFF
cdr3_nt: TGTGCCAGCACCTCGACAGGGGATGGCTACAATGAGCAGTTCTTC

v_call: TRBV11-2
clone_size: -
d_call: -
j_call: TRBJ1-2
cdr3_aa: CASSLDPGGGGDYGYTF
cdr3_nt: TGTGCCAGCAGCTTAGATCCCGGGGGAGGGGGTGACTATGGCTACACCTTC

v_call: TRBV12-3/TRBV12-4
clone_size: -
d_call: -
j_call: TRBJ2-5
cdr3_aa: CASSLAQDETQYF
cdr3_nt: TGTGCCAGCAGTTTAGCTCAGGACGAGACCCAGTACTTC

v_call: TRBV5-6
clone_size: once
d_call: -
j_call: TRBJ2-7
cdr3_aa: CASSLEYEQYF
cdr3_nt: TGTGCCAGCAGCTTGGAATACGAGCAGTACTTC

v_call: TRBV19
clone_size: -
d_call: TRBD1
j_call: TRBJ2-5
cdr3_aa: CASSAQGAPRWTQYF
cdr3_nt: TGTGCCAGTAGTGCACAGGGGGCCCCCCGGTGGACCCAGTACTTC

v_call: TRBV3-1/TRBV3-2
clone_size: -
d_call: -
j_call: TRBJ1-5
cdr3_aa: CASSQDWRGPSGNQPQHF
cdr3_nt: TGTGCCAGCAGCCAAGATTGGAGGGGACCTTCTGGCAATCAGCCCCAGCATTTT

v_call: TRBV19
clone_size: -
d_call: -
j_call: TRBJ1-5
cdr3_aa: CASSLGGGPQHF
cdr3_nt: TGTGCCAGTAGTCTGGGTGGGGGGCCCCAGCATTTT

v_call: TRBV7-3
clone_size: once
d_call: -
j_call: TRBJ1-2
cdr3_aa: CASSPDGNYGYTF
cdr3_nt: TGTGCCAGCAGCCCAGACGGAAACTATGGCTACACCTTC

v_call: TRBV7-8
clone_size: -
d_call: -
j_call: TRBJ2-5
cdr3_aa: CASSLARRVGWGYKQETQYF
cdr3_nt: TGTGCCAGCAGCTTAGCGCGAAGGGTCGGGTGGGGATATAAGCAAGAGACCCAGTACTTC

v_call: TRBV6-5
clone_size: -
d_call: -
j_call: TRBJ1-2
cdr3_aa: CASSQVYGYTF
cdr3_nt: TGTGCCAGCAGCCAGGTCTATGGCTACACCTTC

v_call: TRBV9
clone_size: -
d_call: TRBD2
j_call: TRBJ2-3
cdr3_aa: CASSVLTGGLSSTDTQYF
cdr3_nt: TGTGCCAGCAGCGTATTGACGGGGGGGCTCTCGAGCACAGATACGCAGTATTTT

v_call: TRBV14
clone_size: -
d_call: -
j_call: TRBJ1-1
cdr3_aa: CASSQVFTEAFF
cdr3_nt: TGTGCCAGCAGCCAAGTATTTACTGAAGCTTTCTTT

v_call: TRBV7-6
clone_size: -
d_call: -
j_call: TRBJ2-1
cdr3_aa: CASSLAASRSYNEQFF
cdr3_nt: TGTGCCAGCAGCTTAGCGGCCTCCCGCTCCTACAATGAGCAGTTCTTC

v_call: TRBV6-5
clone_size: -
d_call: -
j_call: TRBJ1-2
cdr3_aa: CASSYSRADGYTF
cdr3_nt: TGTGCCAGCAGTTACTCCCGCGCGGATGGCTACACCTTC

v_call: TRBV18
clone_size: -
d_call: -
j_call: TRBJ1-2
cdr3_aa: CASSDTDGGYTF
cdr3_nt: TGTGCCAGCTCCGACACCGACGGGGGCTACACCTTC

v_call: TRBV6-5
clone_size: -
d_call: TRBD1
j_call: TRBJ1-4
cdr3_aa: CASRQGPTTNEKLFF
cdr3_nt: TGTGCCAGCCGACAGGGGCCCACAACTAATGAAAAACTGTTTTTT

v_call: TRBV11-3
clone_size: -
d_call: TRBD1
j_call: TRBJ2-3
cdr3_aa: CASSLGGQGAGDTQYF
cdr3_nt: TGTGCCAGCAGCTTGGGCGGACAGGGGGCCGGGGATACGCAGTATTTT

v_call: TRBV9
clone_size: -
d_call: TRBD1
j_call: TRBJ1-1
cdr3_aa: CASSATGTGNTEAFF
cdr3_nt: TGTGCCAGCAGCGCGACCGGGACAGGGAACACTGAAGCTTTCTTT

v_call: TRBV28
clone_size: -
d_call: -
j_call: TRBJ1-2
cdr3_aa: CASWEGLGGYTF
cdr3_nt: TGTGCCAGCTGGGAAGGGTTGGGTGGCTACACCTTC

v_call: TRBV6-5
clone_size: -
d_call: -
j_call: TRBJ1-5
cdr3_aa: CASILGRNQPQHF
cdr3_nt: TGTGCCAGCATTCTGGGAAGGAATCAGCCCCAGCATTTT

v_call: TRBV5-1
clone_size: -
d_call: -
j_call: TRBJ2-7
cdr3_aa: CASSPSGVLSYEQYF
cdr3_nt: TGCGCCAGCAGCCCATCCGGGGTTCTCTCCTACGAGCAGTACTTC

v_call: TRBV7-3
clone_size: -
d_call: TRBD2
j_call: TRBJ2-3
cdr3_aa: CASRAGGTDTQYF
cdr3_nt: TGTGCCAGCAGGGCGGGGGGTACAGATACGCAGTATTTT

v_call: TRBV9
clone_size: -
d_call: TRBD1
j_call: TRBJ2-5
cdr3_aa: CASSSGQGFETQYF
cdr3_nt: TGTGCCAGCAGCTCCGGACAGGGTTTTGAGACCCAGTACTTC

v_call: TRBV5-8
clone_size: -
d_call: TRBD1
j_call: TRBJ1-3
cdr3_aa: CASSLAGTGVFGNTIYF
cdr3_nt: TGTGCCAGCAGCTTGGCCGGGACAGGGGTCTTTGGAAACACCATATATTTT

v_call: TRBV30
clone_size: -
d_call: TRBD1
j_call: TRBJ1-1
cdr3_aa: CAWQGVNTEAFF
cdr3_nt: TGTGCCTGGCAGGGGGTCAACACTGAAGCTTTCTTT

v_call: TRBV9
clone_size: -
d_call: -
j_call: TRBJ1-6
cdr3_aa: CASSGTGTLHF
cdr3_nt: TGTGCCAGCAGCGGCACAGGGACGCTCCACTTT

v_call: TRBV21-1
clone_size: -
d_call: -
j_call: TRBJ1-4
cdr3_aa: CASSNPQATNEKLFF
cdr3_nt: TGTGCCAGCAGCAATCCACAGGCAACTAATGAAAAACTGTTTTTT

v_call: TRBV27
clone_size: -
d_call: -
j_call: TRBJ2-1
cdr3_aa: CASSVLFLDGRLGDEQFF
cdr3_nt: TGTGCCAGCAGTGTCCTCTTCCTGGACGGCCGACTCGGGGATGAGCAGTTCTTC

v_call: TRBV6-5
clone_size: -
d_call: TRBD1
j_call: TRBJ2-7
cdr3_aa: CASSSSPGQGAYEQYF
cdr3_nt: TGTGCCAGCAGTTCCTCCCCCGGCCAGGGGGCCTACGAGCAGTACTTC

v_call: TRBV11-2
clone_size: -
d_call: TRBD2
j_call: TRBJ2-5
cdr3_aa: CASSYHGLAGAKETQYF
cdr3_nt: TGTGCCAGCAGCTACCACGGACTAGCGGGGGCCAAAGAGACCCAGTACTTC

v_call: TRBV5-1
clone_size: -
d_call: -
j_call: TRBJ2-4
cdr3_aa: CASSRRSGGLAKNIQYF
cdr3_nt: TGCGCCAGCAGCCGTCGGTCAGGGGGGTTAGCCAAAAACATTCAGTACTTC

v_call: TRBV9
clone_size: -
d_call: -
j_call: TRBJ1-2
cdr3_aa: CASSPSSYGYTF
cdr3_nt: TGTGCCAGCAGCCCTTCAAGTTATGGCTACACCTTC

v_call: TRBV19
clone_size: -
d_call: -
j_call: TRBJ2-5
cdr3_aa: CASTLTSRKETQYF
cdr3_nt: TGTGCCAGTACCCTTACTAGCAGAAAAGAGACCCAGTACTTC

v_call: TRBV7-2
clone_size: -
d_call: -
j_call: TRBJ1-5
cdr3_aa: CASSLETSGNQPQHF
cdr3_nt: TGTGCCAGCAGCTTAGAAACGTCAGGCAATCAGCCCCAGCATTTT

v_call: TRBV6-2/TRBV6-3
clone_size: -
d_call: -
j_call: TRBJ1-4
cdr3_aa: CASSYPLGSPSTNEKLFF
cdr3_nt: TGTGCCAGCAGTTACCCCCTGGGCAGCCCTTCAACTAATGAAAAACTGTTTTTT

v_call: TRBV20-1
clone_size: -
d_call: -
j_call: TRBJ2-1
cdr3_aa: CSASRGSGGFNEQFF
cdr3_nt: TGCAGTGCTAGTCGGGGTAGCGGAGGTTTCAATGAGCAGTTCTTC

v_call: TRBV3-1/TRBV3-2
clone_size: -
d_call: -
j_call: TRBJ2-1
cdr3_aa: CASSQDLECYNEQFF
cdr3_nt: TGTGCCAGCAGCCAAGATCTGGAATGCTACAATGAGCAGTTCTTC

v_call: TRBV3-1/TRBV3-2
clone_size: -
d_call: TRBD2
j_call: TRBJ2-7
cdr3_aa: CASSQFPSGDTYEQYF
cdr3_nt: TGTGCCAGCAGCCAATTCCCTAGCGGGGATACCTACGAGCAGTACTTC